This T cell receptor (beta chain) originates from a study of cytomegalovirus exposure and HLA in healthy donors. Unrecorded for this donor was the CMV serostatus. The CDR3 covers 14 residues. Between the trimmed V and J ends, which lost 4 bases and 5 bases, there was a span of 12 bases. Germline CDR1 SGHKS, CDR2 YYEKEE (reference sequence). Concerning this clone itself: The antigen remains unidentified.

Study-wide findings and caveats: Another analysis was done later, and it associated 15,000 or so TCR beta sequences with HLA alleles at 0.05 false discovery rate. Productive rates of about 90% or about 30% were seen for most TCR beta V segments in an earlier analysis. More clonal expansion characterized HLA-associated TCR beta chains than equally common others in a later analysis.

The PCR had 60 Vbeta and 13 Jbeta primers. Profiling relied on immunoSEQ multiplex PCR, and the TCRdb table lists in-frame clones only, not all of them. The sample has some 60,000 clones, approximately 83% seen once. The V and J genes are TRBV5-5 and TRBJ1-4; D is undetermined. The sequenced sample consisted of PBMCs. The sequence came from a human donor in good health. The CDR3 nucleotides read TGTGCCAGCAGCCGGAGCGGATCGAATGAAAAACTGTTTTTT. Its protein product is CASSRSGSNEKLFF.